These T cell receptor beta chains were read from a single sample in a study of breast tumors, draining lymph nodes, adjacent tissues. TCRdb processed the multiplex PCR reads anew with MiXCR; each CDR3 protein has one entry. The table has tens of thousands of distinct CDR3 sequences, around 28% seen once. The sequenced sample was axillary lymph node tissue. These receptor sequences come from a female donor with breast cancer. Some clones in this sample may be carry-over from other donors' samples. The CDR3 runs from the conserved cysteine through the conserved F or W. D genes are given only for firm matches. A row's size may be missing; if present it is once, few, many or a size class.

clone size	V gene	D gene	J gene	CDR3 protein	CDR3 DNA
many	TRBV20-1	NA	TRBJ2-7	CSARDLASKGGGYEQYF	TGCAGTGCTAGAGATCTGGCTAGTAAAGGGGGGGGGTACGAGCAGTACTTC
NA	TRBV19	TRBD1	TRBJ1-5	CASSPVKRQGTFNQPQHF	TGTGCCAGTAGCCCCGTTAAACGACAGGGGACATTCAATCAGCCCCAGCATTTT
many	TRBV19	NA	TRBJ2-2	CASSIEALNTGELFF	TGTGCCAGTAGTATAGAGGCCTTGAACACCGGGGAGCTGTTTTTT
NA	TRBV27	NA	TRBJ2-1	CASSPSRPRFNEQFF	TGTGCCAGCAGTCCCTCCCGCCCTAGATTCAATGAGCAGTTCTTC
many	TRBV20-1	NA	TRBJ2-5	CSANFIRGTSGMAETQYF	TGCAGTGCTAACTTTATAAGGGGGACCTCAGGGATGGCAGAGACCCAGTACTTC
few	TRBV6-2/TRBV6-3	TRBD1	TRBJ2-7	CASSPRSTGSYEQYF	TGTGCCAGCAGTCCCCGCTCGACAGGGTCCTACGAGCAGTACTTC
many	TRBV27	NA	TRBJ1-5	CASSFVGARGNQPQHF	TGTGCCAGCAGTTTTGTGGGGGCTCGTGGCAATCAGCCCCAGCATTTT
NA	TRBV20-1	NA	TRBJ2-7	CSALGRVLDEQYF	TGCAGTGCCCTGGGCCGGGTTCTGGATGAGCAGTACTTC
many	TRBV11-3	NA	TRBJ2-7	CASSLDFASLIYEQYF	TGTGCCAGCAGCTTAGATTTCGCTAGCTTGATCTACGAGCAGTACTTC
many	TRBV19	NA	TRBJ2-6	CASSSGLDLSGANVLTF	TGTGCCAGTAGTAGCGGACTGGACCTCTCTGGGGCCAACGTCCTGACTTTC
NA	TRBV7-2	NA	TRBJ2-7	CARGSDYEQYF	TGTGCCAGGGGTAGTGACTACGAGCAGTACTTC
NA	TRBV20-1	NA	TRBJ2-7	CSASRSDALDYEQYYEQYF	TGCAGTGCTAGTCGCTCGGACGCTCTTGACTACGAGCAGTACTACGAGCAGTACTTC
many	TRBV3-1	TRBD1	TRBJ2-7	CASSLGTGTYEQYF	TGTGCCAGCAGCCTCGGGACAGGAACCTACGAGCAGTACTTC
many	TRBV6-5	TRBD1	TRBJ2-5	CASRQGAQETQYF	TGTGCCAGCAGGCAGGGGGCTCAGGAGACCCAGTACTTC
many	TRBV7-8	TRBD2	TRBJ2-1	CASSSIRGGVTSGRPSYNEQFF	TGTGCCAGCAGCTCTATTAGGGGGGGGGTTACTAGCGGGAGGCCCTCCTACAATGAGCAGTTCTTC
NA	TRBV12-3/TRBV12-4	NA	TRBJ2-1	CASSLSGSVNEQFF	TGTGCCAGCAGTTTGTCGGGTAGCGTCAATGAGCAGTTCTTC
NA	TRBV4-3	TRBD1	TRBJ2-3	CASSQDPPTGGEDTQYF	TGCGCCAGCAGCCAAGATCCCCCGACAGGGGGAGAAGATACGCAGTATTTT
many	TRBV7-2	TRBD1	TRBJ1-4	CASSRLPGQPNEKLFF	TGTGCCAGCAGCAGATTACCGGGACAGCCTAATGAAAAACTGTTTTTT
many	TRBV5-1	TRBD2	TRBJ2-3	CASSLTSGRTDTQYF	TGCGCCAGCAGCTTGACTAGCGGGAGAACAGATACGCAGTATTTT
medium-sized	TRBV7-2	NA	TRBJ1-6	CASSYSNSPLHF	TGTGCCAGCAGCTACTCTAATTCACCCCTCCACTTT
many	TRBV7-2	TRBD2	TRBJ2-1	CASSPPGLAGGSEQFF	TGTGCCAGCAGCCCGCCGGGACTAGCGGGAGGGAGTGAGCAGTTCTTC
many	TRBV19	TRBD1	TRBJ1-3	CASSTTGETGNTIYF	TGTGCCAGTAGTACGACAGGGGAAACTGGAAACACCATATATTTT
NA	TRBV27	TRBD1	TRBJ2-7	CASSDPGQGANEQYF	TGTGCCAGCAGCGACCCGGGACAGGGGGCCAACGAGCAGTACTTC
once	TRBV14	TRBD1	TRBJ2-5	CASSLATGGQEAQYF	TGTGCCAGCAGTCTTGCGACAGGGGGGCAAGAGGCCCAGTACTTC
NA	TRBV10-2	NA	TRBJ2-1	CASDTRSYNEQFF	TGCGCCAGCGATACCAGGAGCTACAATGAGCAGTTCTTC